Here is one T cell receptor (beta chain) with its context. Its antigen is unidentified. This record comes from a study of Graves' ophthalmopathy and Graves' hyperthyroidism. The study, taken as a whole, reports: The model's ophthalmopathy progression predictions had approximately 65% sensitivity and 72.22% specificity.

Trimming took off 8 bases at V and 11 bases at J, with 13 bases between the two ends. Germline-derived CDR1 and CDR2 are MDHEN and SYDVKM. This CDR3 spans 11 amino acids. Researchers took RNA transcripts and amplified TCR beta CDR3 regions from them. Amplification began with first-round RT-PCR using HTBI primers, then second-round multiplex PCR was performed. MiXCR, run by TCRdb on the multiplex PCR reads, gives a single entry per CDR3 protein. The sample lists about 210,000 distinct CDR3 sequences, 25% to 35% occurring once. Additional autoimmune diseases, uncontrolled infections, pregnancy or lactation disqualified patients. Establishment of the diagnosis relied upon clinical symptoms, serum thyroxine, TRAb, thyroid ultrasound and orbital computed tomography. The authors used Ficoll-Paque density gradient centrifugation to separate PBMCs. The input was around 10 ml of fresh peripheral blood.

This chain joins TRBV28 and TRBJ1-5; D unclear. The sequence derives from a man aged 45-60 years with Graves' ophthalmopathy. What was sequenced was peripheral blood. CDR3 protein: CASRVDTAQHF. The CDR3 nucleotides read TGTGCCAGCCGGGTAGACACCGCCCAGCATTTT.